Listed here are 27 T cell receptor beta chains from one sample, sequenced in a study of blood T cell repertoires in COVID-19. Sequencing was performed with immunoSEQ multiplex PCR; in TCRdb, only in-frame clones are kept and a portion is missing. Among 140,000 to 150,000 clones listed, about 89% were seen once. Source material: PBMCs or T cells enriched from blood (not recorded which). Source of these receptors: a man aged 60-69 years who had recovered from COVID-19.

The chain has TRBV6-5 and TRBJ1-3; the D gene is possibly TRBD1 (5 bases). Germline lookup yields CDR1 MNHEY and CDR2 SVGAGI. The CDR3 runs 16 residues. The V end lost 2 bases, the J end lost 1 base, and 12 bases lay between the germline ends. CDR3 loop: CASSYPGGGSGNTIYF. The CDR3 coding sequence is TGTGCCAGCAGTTACCCCGGCGGGGGTTCTGGAAACACCATATATTTT.

V usage is TRBV18 and J usage is TRBJ2-2; D remains unclear. The V end lost 2 bases, the J end lost 7 bases, and 14 bases lay between the germline ends. In germline, CDR1 is KGHSH, CDR2 LQKENI. This CDR3 spans 15 amino acids. This CDR3 is CASSPDQAESGELFF. The CDR3 DNA follows: TGTGCCAGCTCACCAGATCAAGCCGAAAGCGGGGAGCTGTTTTTT. The full variable domain, completed using reference TRBV18 and TRBJ2-2, is NAGVMQNPRHLVRRRGQEARLRCSPMKGHSHVYWYRQLPEEGLKFMVYLQKENIIDESGMPKERFSAEFPKEGPSILRIQQVVRGDSAAYFCASSPDQAESGELFFGEGSRLTVL.

For this clone: The sample contains more than one DNA sequence encoding this CDR3. The gene calls are TRBV11-2 and TRBJ1-1; 8 positions agree with TRBD1. The CDR3 spans 13 residues. Germline assignment: CDR1 SGHAT and CDR2 FQNNGV. V gave up 5 bases and J gave up 6 bases; unmatched junction bases: 5. CDR3 residues: CASSLDRDPEAFF. CDR3 DNA sequence: TGTGCCAGCAGCCTGGACAGGGACCCTGAAGCTTTCTTT. The full variable domain, its missing parts supplied by reference TRBV11-2 and TRBJ1-1, is EAGVAQSPRYKIIEKRQSVAFWCNPISGHATLYWYQQILGQGPKLLIQFQNNGVVDDSQLPKDRFSAERLKGVDSTLKIQPAKLEDSAVYLCASSLDRDPEAFFGQGTRLTVV.

This clone was seen once. This CDR3 reads CAWSRGQGDGQPQHF. In DNA form, the CDR3 reads TGTGCCTGGAGCCGCGGACAGGGGGATGGTCAGCCCCAGCATTTT. The chain links TRBV30 to TRBJ1-5; the match to TRBD1 covers 10 bases. Germline V gene data show CDR1 as GTSNPN and CDR2 as SVGIG (reference sequence). V shed 3 bases, J shed 6 bases, and the junction held 8 bases outside the gene matches. There are 15 residues in the CDR3. The full variable domain, in which reference TRBV30 and TRBJ1-5 provide the parts outside the CDR3, is SQTIHQWPATLVQPVGSPLSLECTVEGTSNPNLYWYRQAAGRGLQLLFYSVGIGQISSEVPQNLSASRPQDRQFILSSKKLLLSDSGFYLCAWSRGQGDGQPQHFGDGTRLSIL.

This clone was found once. This chain connects TRBV3-1 (or the pseudogene TRBV3-2) to TRBJ1-4; weak D call: TRBD1 (6 bases). The CDR3 runs 12 residues. Trimming removed 2 bases from V and 13 bases from J, with 11 bases in between. Germline CDR1 and CDR2: LGHDT and YNNKEL (reference sequence). CDR3 sequence (DNA): TGTGCCAGCAGCCAAAACAGGGCAGGACTGTTTTTT. Amino acid sequence: CASSQNRAGLFF.

The rearrangement links TRBV12-3 or TRBV12-4 to TRBJ2-2; possibly TRBD2 for D (5 bases). Trimming pared 6 bases from V and 5 bases from J, leaving 10 bases between. The length of the CDR3 is 13 residues. The CDR3 bases are TGTGCCAGCAGCACTAGGAGGACCGGGGAGCTGTTTTTT. Translation: CASSTRRTGELFF.

V usage is TRBV28 and J usage is TRBJ2-7, with 7 bases identical to TRBD2. The CDR3 runs to 14 residues. Germline CDR1 and CDR2: MDHEN and SYDVKM. The V segment lost 2 bases and the J segment 2 bases; nucleotides outside the gene matches: 3. CDR3 coding DNA: TGTGCCAGCAGTTTAAAGGGACTAACCTACGAGCAGTACTTC. It yields the protein CASSLKGLTYEQYF.

The CDR3, as DNA: TGTGCCAGCAGCTTTGTAGGGGTGGATTCACCCCTCCACTTT. Translated, it gives CASSFVGVDSPLHF. The chain links TRBV5-5 to TRBJ1-6; D perhaps matches TRBD1 (5 bases). CDR3 size: 14 residues. Between the trimmed V and J ends, which lost 2 bases and 8 bases, there was a span of 11 bases. The germline V gene has CDR1 SGHKS and CDR2 YYEKEE (reference sequence). The full variable domain, rest sourced from reference TRBV5-5 and TRBJ1-6, is DAGVTQSPTHLIKTRGQQVTLRCSPISGHKSVSWYQQVLGQGPQFIFQYYEKEERGRGNFPDRFSARQFPNYSSELNVNALLLGDSALYLCASSFVGVDSPLHFGNGTRLTVT.

This clone was seen only once. J is TRBJ2-2 and V is TRBV9; D is perhaps TRBD2 (6 bases). The CDR3 has 14 residues. Germline lookup yields CDR1 SGDLS and CDR2 YYNGEE. With 3 bases removed from V and 4 bases from J, the gap between germline ends came to 10 bases. The CDR3 is CASSGRDSTGELFF. CDR3 DNA: TGTGCCAGCAGCGGCCGGGACTCCACCGGGGAGCTGTTTTTT. Full variable domain (rest looked up from reference TRBV9 and TRBJ2-2): DSGVTQTPKHLITATGQRVTLRCSPRSGDLSVYWYQQSLDQGLQFLIQYYNGEERAKGNILERFSAQQFPDLHSELNLSSLELGDSALYFCASSGRDSTGELFFGEGSRLTVL.

The chain joins TRBV10-3 to TRBJ1-1; D unresolved. Trimming shortened V by 5 bases and J by 1 base, and 8 bases separated the two germline ends. CDR3 size: 13 residues. Germline CDR1 is ENHRY and CDR2 is SYGVKD. CDR3 amino acids: CAISIRQNTEAFF. CDR3 sequence (DNA): TGTGCCATCAGTATCCGACAGAACACTGAAGCTTTCTTT.

Remarks on this clone: Other DNA sequences in this sample translate to the same CDR3. The chain recombines TRBV28 with TRBJ1-2; tentatively, D is TRBD1 (5 bases). V lost 1 base and J lost 5, with 5 bases in between. The germline V gene has CDR1 MDHEN and CDR2 SYDVKM. The CDR3 has 12 amino acids. The CDR3: CASSLSGYGYTF. The CDR3 DNA reads as TGTGCCAGCAGTTTATCAGGGTATGGCTACACCTTC.

The rearrangement joins TRBV5-6 to TRBJ1-2, with D tentatively TRBD1 (6 bases). With 4 bases removed from V and 2 bases from J, the gap between germline ends came to 12 bases. Germline V gene lookup returns CDR1 SGHDT and CDR2 YYEEEE. The CDR3 spans 14 residues. The CDR3 is CASSGGQTNYGYTF. In DNA, the CDR3 is TGTGCCAGCAGCGGAGGACAGACAAACTATGGCTACACCTTC. Supplemented by reference TRBV5-6 and TRBJ1-2, the full variable domain reads DAGVTQSPTHLIKTRGQQVTLRCSPKSGHDTVSWYQQALGQGPQFIFQYYEEEERQRGNFPDRFSGHQFPNYSSELNVNALLLGDSALYLCASSGGQTNYGYTFGSGTRLTVV.

The chain is built from TRBV28 and TRBJ1-5; TRBD1 matches at 8 bases. CDR1 is MDHEN and CDR2 is SYDVKM in the germline V gene. There are 16 residues in the CDR3. The J segment lost 3 bases and the V segment lost 4 bases, leaving 8 bases of the junction unmatched. CDR3 sequence (DNA): TGTGCCAGCAGTTCCATGGACAGGGCTTACAATCAGCCCCAGCATTTT. It specifies CASSSMDRAYNQPQHF. The full variable domain, with the rest looked up from reference TRBV28 and TRBJ1-5, is DVKVTQSSRYLVKRTGEKVFLECVQDMDHENMFWYRQDPGLGLRLIYFSYDVKMKEKGDIPEGYSVSREKKERFSLILESASTNQTSMYLCASSSMDRAYNQPQHFGDGTRLSIL.

The chain employs TRBV6-1 and TRBJ1-3; perhaps TRBD1 as D (5 bases). Trimming cost V 2 bases and J 9 bases, with 8 bases left between them. CDR1 and CDR2 (germline): MNHNS, SASEGT. This CDR3 contains 12 residues. DNA for the CDR3: TGTGCCAGCAGTGAAACAGGACGCACCATATATTTT. Protein product: CASSETGRTIYF.

The chain uses TRBV15 and TRBJ2-7; weak D call: TRBD2 (5 bases). Trimming removed 6 bases at V and 3 bases at J, with 12 bases between. The CDR3 loop spans 13 amino acids. Germline-derived CDR1 and CDR2 are LNHNV and YYDKDF (reference sequence). In nucleotides, the CDR3 is TGTGCCACCAGGGAGGACTCCCGCTACGAGCAGTACTTC. It is translated as CATREDSRYEQYF.

This chain joins TRBV5-4 and TRBJ1-1, with 7 bases that match TRBD1. This CDR3 comprises 15 residues. Trimming removed 4 bases from V and 1 base from J; junction bases left unmatched: 7. Germline CDR1 and CDR2: SGHNT and YYREEE (reference sequence). The CDR3 region is CASSATGVGNTEAFF. The CDR3, as DNA: TGTGCCAGCAGCGCTACAGGGGTGGGGAACACTGAAGCTTTCTTT.

The V and J genes are TRBV19 and TRBJ1-2, with 7 bases matching TRBD1. Trimming took 5 bases from V and 8 from J; bases not matched to a gene: 11. CDR1 is LNHDA, CDR2 SQIVND, per germline (reference sequence). CDR3 length: 14 amino acids. The CDR3 DNA follows: TGTGCCAGTAGTGACCGGGACAGCCCTGTGGGCTACACCTTC. Translation gives CASSDRDSPVGYTF.

This chain connects TRBV6-5 to TRBJ2-3, with D tentatively TRBD2 (6 bases). The V end lost 2 bases, the J end lost 2 bases, and 8 bases lay between the germline ends. The length of the CDR3 is 14 residues. The germline gives CDR1 MNHEY, CDR2 SVGAGI. CDR3 nucleotides: TGTGCCAGCAGTTACGAGCGGGTCACAGATACGCAGTATTTT. Translated, it gives CASSYERVTDTQYF.

This clone was recorded a few times. The rearrangement links TRBV30 to TRBJ2-3, with 9 bases lining up with TRBD2. The germline gives CDR1 GTSNPN, CDR2 SVGIG (reference sequence). This CDR3 comprises 14 residues. V lost 5 bases to trimming and J lost 4 bases; unmatched junction nucleotides: 7. The CDR3 protein is CAWQSGGSSDTQYF. In DNA, the CDR3 is TGTGCCTGGCAGAGCGGGGGGTCTTCAGATACGCAGTATTTT.

The chain is built from TRBV5-4 and TRBJ2-7; weak D call: TRBD1 (5 bases). This CDR3 spans 16 amino acids. Trimming left V 4 bases short and J 0 bases short, with 17 bases between. Germline V gene sequence: CDR1 SGHNT, CDR2 YYREEE (reference sequence). The DNA of the CDR3 is TGTGCCAGCAGCACACGACAGACGGCAAGCTCCTACGAGCAGTACTTC. It is translated as CASSTRQTASSYEQYF.

V is TRBV10-1 and J is TRBJ2-1; no clear D. Germline-derived CDR1 and CDR2 are WNHNN and SYGVQD (reference sequence). Trimming cost V 0 bases and J 0 bases, with 6 bases left between them. This CDR3 is 15 amino acids long. In DNA, the CDR3 is TGCGCCAGCAGTGAGTCCGCACTCTCCTACAATGAGCAGTTCTTC. This encodes CASSESALSYNEQFF.

This chain connects TRBV6-2 or TRBV6-3 to TRBJ2-7; D uncertain. The CDR3 contains 15 residues. Per the germline V gene, CDR1 is MNHEY and CDR2 is SVGEGT. V was trimmed by 6 bases and J by 2 bases, leaving 17 bases between them. This chain's CDR3 is CASSQTLTAAYEQYF. The CDR3 DNA reads TGTGCCAGCAGCCAAACACTAACCGCTGCCTACGAGCAGTACTTC.

This sequence joins TRBV25-1 and TRBJ2-2; the D gene is possibly TRBD1 (5 bases). The CDR3 consists of 13 residues. Germline V gene sequence: CDR1 MGHDK, CDR2 SYGVNS. The V and J ends lost 7 bases and 5 bases respectively, with 11 bases between them. CDR3 amino acids: CASTRVETGELFF. CDR3 coding DNA: TGTGCCAGCACCAGGGTGGAGACCGGGGAGCTGTTTTTT.

The CDR3 reads CASSIRQYGYTF. The CDR3 region has the DNA TGTGCCAGTAGTATACGACAGTATGGCTACACCTTC. The rearrangement uses TRBV19 and TRBJ1-2, with D perhaps matching TRBD1 (5 bases). Germline values: CDR1 LNHDA, CDR2 SQIVND (reference sequence). The CDR3 consists of 12 residues. Trimming removed 2 bases from V and 5 bases from J, with 6 bases in between.

V and J are TRBV5-1 and TRBJ1-4; 8 bases are a match to TRBD1. The CDR3 runs to 15 residues. The germline gives CDR1 SGHRS, CDR2 YFSETQ. The V and J ends lost 7 bases and 7 bases, in that order; junction bases with no gene match: 12. The CDR3 loop reads CASGASGQAGEKLFF. CDR3 sequence (DNA): TGCGCCAGCGGGGCATCGGGACAGGCGGGTGAAAAACTGTTTTTT.

The gene calls are TRBV4-2 and TRBJ2-7, with a weak D call TRBD2 (6 bases). Trimming left V 3 bases short and J 7 bases short, with 16 bases between. The CDR3 covers 14 residues. From germline, CDR1 is LGHNA and CDR2 YNFKEQ. CDR3 sequence reads: CASSHGLPTLEQYF. The DNA for the CDR3 is TGTGCCAGCAGCCACGGACTACCTACGTTGGAGCAGTACTTC.

This rearrangement joins TRBV29-1 to TRBJ2-6; D is unresolved. Germline lookup yields CDR1 SQVTM and CDR2 ANQGSEA. CDR3 length: 13 residues. Trimming left V 1 base short and J 3 bases short, with 4 bases between. The CDR3 region is CSVEVFGANVLTF. In DNA, the CDR3 is TGCAGCGTTGAAGTCTTTGGGGCCAACGTCCTGACTTTC.